This passage covers 25 T cell receptor beta chains from one sample sequenced in a study of blood T cell repertoires in COVID-19. Measured with immunoSEQ multiplex PCR; TCRdb has only the in-frame clones, and not every one. The table records approximately 210,000 clones, roughly 80% of them present only once. Input material: peripheral blood. The receptors originated from a human donor in a cohort sampled during active COVID-19.

The chain uses TRBV5-1 and TRBJ2-7; tentatively, D is TRBD1 (5 bases). V gave up 0 bases and J gave up 3 bases, with 7 bases separating them. This CDR3 is 13 amino acids long. Germline assignment: CDR1 SGHRS and CDR2 YFSETQ. CDR3 sequence (DNA): TGCGCCAGCAGCTTGGGGGGCAACTACGAGCAGTACTTC. Protein sequence: CASSLGGNYEQYF.

The V and J genes are TRBV6-5 and TRBJ1-1; possibly TRBD1 for D (5 bases). The V gene lost 8 bases and the J gene lost 6 bases, with 22 bases spanning the gap. The germline V gene encodes CDR1 MNHEY and CDR2 SVGAGI. The CDR3 is made up of 15 amino acids. CDR3 residues: CASFPPGRDPAEAFF. CDR3 nucleotides: TGTGCCAGCTTTCCCCCGGGGAGGGACCCCGCTGAAGCTTTCTTT.

The V call is TRBV5-4, the J call TRBJ1-2, with D hard to call. This CDR3 region has 13 residues. Per germline, CDR1 SGHNT and CDR2 YYREEE (reference sequence). V lost 0 bases and J 4 bases, leaving 7 bases between the germline ends. The CDR3 sequence: CASSLDAVYGYTF. CDR3 DNA: TGTGCCAGCAGCTTGGATGCAGTCTATGGCTACACCTTC.

This clone turned up a few times. CDR3 amino acids: CASSWGGLSGYTF. DNA of the CDR3: TGTGCCAGCAGCTGGGGGGGGTTGAGTGGCTACACCTTC. The chain employs TRBV28 and TRBJ1-2, with D maybe TRBD1 (5 bases). With 6 bases removed from V and 7 bases from J, the gap between germline ends came to 15 bases. CDR1 is MDHEN, CDR2 SYDVKM, per germline. This CDR3 has 13 residues.

The rearrangement links TRBV28 to TRBJ2-3; 9 bases fit TRBD2. Germline V gene data show CDR1 as MDHEN and CDR2 as SYDVKM. The ends lost 6 bases at V and 14 bases at J; junction bases unmatched: 9. The CDR3 loop spans 12 amino acids. CDR3 residues: CASSDLAGTRYF. The CDR3 bases are TGTGCCAGCAGCGACCTAGCGGGAACGAGGTATTTT.

V usage is TRBV18 and J usage is TRBJ2-1; 11 positions match TRBD2. Losses at the gene ends were 3 bases for V and 6 bases for J; bases not matched to a gene: 4. CDR1 is KGHSH and CDR2 is LQKENI in the germline V gene. This CDR3 spans 15 amino acids. The CDR3 DNA reads TGTGCCAGCTCACCGATAGCGGGGGGGCGCAATGAGCAGTTCTTC. This sequence encodes CASSPIAGGRNEQFF.

This clone was observed a handful of times. The V call is TRBV7-9, the J call TRBJ2-7, with 7 nucleotides matching TRBD1. This CDR3 contains 14 residues. Per the germline V gene, CDR1 is SEHNR and CDR2 is FQNEAQ (reference sequence). The V and J ends lost 4 bases and 4 bases, in that order; junction bases with no gene match: 7. This CDR3 is CASSSGQYSYEQYF. CDR3 bases: TGTGCCAGCAGCTCGGGACAGTATTCTTACGAGCAGTACTTC.

This clone was picked up one time. The V gene is TRBV6-5, the J gene TRBJ2-7; D not resolved. The CDR3 covers 15 residues. Germline CDR1 reads MNHEY; CDR2 reads SVGAGI. V was shortened by 8 bases and J by 0 bases, with 17 bases between the two germline ends. The CDR3: CASRSYPMSSYEQYV. In DNA, the CDR3 is TGTGCCAGCCGATCGTACCCCATGAGCTCCTACGAGCAGTACGTC.

This clone was observed once. This rearrangement joins TRBV7-9 to TRBJ2-7, with a possible D match to TRBD1 (6 bases). Per the germline V gene, CDR1 is SEHNR and CDR2 is FQNEAQ (reference sequence). This CDR3 has 16 residues. With 0 bases removed from V and 2 bases from J, the gap between germline ends came to 14 bases. CDR3 coding DNA: TGTGCCAGCAGCTTAGCGTTAACCGACAGGCCCTACGAGCAGTACTTC. Translating it yields CASSLALTDRPYEQYF.

The chain carries TRBV6-5 and TRBJ1-3; TRBD1 might be the D (5 bases). The CDR3 loop spans 13 amino acids. Looked up from germline, CDR1 is MNHEY and CDR2 is SVGAGI. Between the trimmed V and J ends, which lost 6 bases and 9 bases, there was a span of 15 bases. The CDR3 bases are TGTGCCAGCAGCAGCAGCGACAGTGGCACCATATATTTT. Its protein product is CASSSSDSGTIYF.

The chain couples TRBV2 to TRBJ2-1; D is undetermined. Germline V gives CDR1 SNHLY, CDR2 FYNNEI. This CDR3 spans 11 amino acids. V lost 7 bases and J lost 6, with 7 bases in between. The chain's CDR3 is CASTVINEQFF. The CDR3 bases are TGTGCCAGCACAGTAATCAATGAGCAGTTCTTC.

The chain is built from TRBV19 and TRBJ2-7; 9 bases align to TRBD1. The V gene's germline CDR1 is LNHDA and CDR2 SQIVND (reference sequence). The CDR3 runs 15 residues. V was clipped by 6 bases and J by 0 bases; unmatched bases: 6. In nucleotides, the CDR3 is TGTGCCAGTAGGATGGGACAGGGCGGCTCCTACGAGCAGTACTTC. It yields the protein CASRMGQGGSYEQYF. Full variable domain (rest looked up from reference TRBV19 and TRBJ2-7): DGGITQSPKYLFRKEGQNVTLSCEQNLNHDAMYWYRQDPGQGLRLIYYSQIVNDFQKGDIAEGYSVSREKKESFPLTVTSAQKNPTAFYLCASRMGQGGSYEQYFGPGTRLTVT.

V and J are TRBV24-1 and TRBJ2-5, with a tentative D call TRBD1 (5 bases). This CDR3 has 17 residues. In germline, CDR1 is KGHDR, CDR2 SFDVKD. V was clipped by 3 bases and J by 2 bases, with 18 bases between them. The DNA of the CDR3 is TGTGCCACCAGTGATCCCAGAGCCGCCAGGGAACAAGAGACCCAGTACTTC. Encoded protein: CATSDPRAAREQETQYF.

V usage is TRBV9 and J usage is TRBJ1-1; 8 bases fit TRBD1. CDR3 length equals 14 residues. Germline CDR1 SGDLS, CDR2 YYNGEE. The J segment lost 5 bases and the V segment lost 4 bases, leaving 7 bases of the junction unmatched. The CDR3 bases are TGTGCCAGCAGCTTCACAGGGGGGGATACTGAAGCTTTCTTT. It codes for CASSFTGGDTEAFF.

This clone was seen only once. The gene calls are TRBV2 and TRBJ1-3; a possible D gene is TRBD1 (5 bases). The V end was cut by 4 bases, the J end by 4 bases, with 17 bases between. This CDR3 comprises 16 residues. In germline, CDR1 is SNHLY, CDR2 FYNNEI. For the CDR3, the DNA is TGTGCCAGCAGTGGACAGCTTTGGGGTTTAGGAAACACCATATATTTT. Amino acids: CASSGQLWGLGNTIYF.

This clone was recorded only once. The chain has TRBV19 and TRBJ1-1; TRBD1 matches at 7 bases. This CDR3 spans 14 amino acids. Germline V gives CDR1 LNHDA, CDR2 SQIVND (reference sequence). J lost 1 base, V lost 5 bases, and 4 bases had no gene match. The chain's CDR3 is CASSQGQTNTEAFF. In DNA form, the CDR3 reads TGTGCCAGTAGTCAGGGACAGACGAACACTGAAGCTTTCTTT.

The rearrangement uses TRBV5-1 and TRBJ1-6; D is possibly TRBD1 (5 bases). CDR1 is SGHRS, CDR2 YFSETQ, per germline. There are 16 residues in the CDR3. Trimming shortened V by 4 bases and J by 0 bases, and 11 bases separated the two germline ends. CDR3: CASSRRVSSYNSPLHF. CDR3 in DNA: TGCGCCAGCAGCCGCAGGGTCAGCTCCTATAATTCACCCCTCCACTTT.

The table lists this clone with a count of one. V and J are TRBV30 and TRBJ2-1; D is possibly TRBD1 (5 bases). The CDR3 runs to 13 residues. Trimming took 3 bases from V and 7 from J, leaving 13 bases between them. CDR1 GTSNPN and CDR2 SVGIG come from the germline V gene (reference sequence). The CDR3 DNA reads TGTGCCTGGAGGGGTTTGGGGCTGAATGAGCAGTTCTTC. Protein sequence: CAWRGLGLNEQFF.

This chain connects TRBV14 to TRBJ1-1; tentative D call: TRBD1 (5 bases). This CDR3 region has 15 residues. Germline assignment: CDR1 SGHDN and CDR2 FVKESK. V shed 1 base and J shed 4 bases, with 13 bases lying between them. CDR3 amino acids: CASSQGPGRGTEAFF. Written as DNA, the CDR3 is TGTGCCAGCAGCCAAGGTCCAGGGCGAGGCACTGAAGCTTTCTTT.

Note on this clone: Other DNA variants within this sample encode the same CDR3. V gene TRBV29-1 combines with J gene TRBJ2-3, with D maybe TRBD2 (5 bases). Per the germline V gene, CDR1 is SQVTM and CDR2 is ANQGSEA. Trimming removed 3 bases at V and 6 bases at J, with 10 bases between. There are 12 residues in the CDR3. This chain's CDR3 is CSVDRGADTQYF. CDR3 nucleotides: TGCAGCGTTGACCGGGGTGCGGATACGCAGTATTTT.

CDR3 coding DNA: TGTGCCAGTATGCGGGCCGTAAATCAGCCCCAGCATTTT. The encoded protein is CASMRAVNQPQHF. The chain combines TRBV19 with TRBJ1-5; D not certain. The CDR3 has 13 residues. Germline CDR1 LNHDA, CDR2 SQIVND (reference sequence). V lost 7 bases to trimming and J lost 4 bases, with 11 bases between them.

The rearrangement uses TRBV9 and TRBJ2-3; 7 bases agree with TRBD1. The CDR3 is 21 amino acids. From germline, CDR1 is SGDLS and CDR2 YYNGEE. Trimming at V came to 0 bases and at J to 0 bases, leaving 19 bases not matched to a gene. The CDR3 spells CASSVAPRGPDRTASTDTQYF. The DNA for the CDR3 is TGTGCCAGCAGCGTAGCACCAAGGGGGCCCGACCGGACTGCTAGCACAGATACGCAGTATTTT.

V gene TRBV6-1 combines with J gene TRBJ2-5, with a tentative D call TRBD2 (6 bases). CDR3 length equals 16 residues. The V gene lost 2 bases and the J gene lost 2 bases, with 15 bases spanning the gap. The germline CDR1 and CDR2 sequences are MNHNS and SASEGT. Written as DNA, the CDR3 is TGTGCCAGCAGTGAATCAAGGCGGGGTCTTCAAGAGACCCAGTACTTC. Protein: CASSESRRGLQETQYF.

The chain combines TRBV12-3 or TRBV12-4 with TRBJ1-1; 7 nucleotides line up with TRBD1. The CDR3 contains 13 residues. V lost 6 bases to trimming and J lost 4 bases; unmatched junction nucleotides: 5. CDR3 DNA: TGTGCCAGCAGCCGCCAGGGGGTCACTGAAGCTTTCTTT. As protein: CASSRQGVTEAFF.

The rearrangement uses TRBV24-1 and TRBJ1-5; D uncertain. The germline CDR1 and CDR2 sequences are KGHDR and SFDVKD. V dropped 5 bases and J dropped 4 bases, with 5 bases sitting between them. The CDR3 length is 12 residues. The chain's CDR3 is CATSGLNQPQHF. CDR3 nucleotides: TGTGCCACCAGTGGCCTAAATCAGCCCCAGCATTTT.